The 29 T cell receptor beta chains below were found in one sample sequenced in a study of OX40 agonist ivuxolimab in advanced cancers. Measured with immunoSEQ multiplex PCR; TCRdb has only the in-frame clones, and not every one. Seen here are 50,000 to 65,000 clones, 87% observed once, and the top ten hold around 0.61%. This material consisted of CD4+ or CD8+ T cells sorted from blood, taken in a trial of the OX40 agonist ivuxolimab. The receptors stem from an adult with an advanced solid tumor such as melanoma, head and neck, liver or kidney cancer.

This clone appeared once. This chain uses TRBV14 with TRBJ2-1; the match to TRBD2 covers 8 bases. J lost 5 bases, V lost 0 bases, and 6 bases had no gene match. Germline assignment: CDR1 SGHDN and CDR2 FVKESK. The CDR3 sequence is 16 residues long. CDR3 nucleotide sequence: TGTGCCAGCAGCCAAGATCGGCTAGCGGGCCACAATGAGCAGTTCTTC. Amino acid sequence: CASSQDRLAGHNEQFF.

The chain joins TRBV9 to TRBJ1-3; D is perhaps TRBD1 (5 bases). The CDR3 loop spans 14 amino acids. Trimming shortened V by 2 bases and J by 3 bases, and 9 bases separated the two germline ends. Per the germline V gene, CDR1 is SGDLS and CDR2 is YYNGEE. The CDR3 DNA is TGTGCCAGCAGCGTCCGGGGGGTTGGAAACACCATATATTTT. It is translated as CASSVRGVGNTIYF. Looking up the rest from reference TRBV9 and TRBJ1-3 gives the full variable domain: DSGVTQTPKHLITATGQRVTLRCSPRSGDLSVYWYQQSLDQGLQFLIQYYNGEERAKGNILERFSAQQFPDLHSELNLSSLELGDSALYFCASSVRGVGNTIYFGEGSWLTVV.

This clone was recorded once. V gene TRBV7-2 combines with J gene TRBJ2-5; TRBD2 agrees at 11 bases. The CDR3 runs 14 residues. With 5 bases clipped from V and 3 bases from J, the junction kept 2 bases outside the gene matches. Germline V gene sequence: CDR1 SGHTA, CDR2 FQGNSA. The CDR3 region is CASSDSGREETQYF. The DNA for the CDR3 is TGTGCCAGCAGCGATAGCGGGAGGGAAGAGACCCAGTACTTC. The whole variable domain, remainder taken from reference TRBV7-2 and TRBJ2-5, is GAGVSQSPSNKVTEKGKDVELRCDPISGHTALYWYRQSLGQGLEFLIYFQGNSAPDKSGLPSDRFSAERTGGSVSTLTIQRTQQEDSAVYLCASSDSGREETQYFGPGTRLLVL.

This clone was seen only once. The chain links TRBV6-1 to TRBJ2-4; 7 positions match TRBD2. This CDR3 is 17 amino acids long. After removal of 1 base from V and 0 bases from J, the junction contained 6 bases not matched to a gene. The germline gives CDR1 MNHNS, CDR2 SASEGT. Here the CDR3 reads CASSEVSAGIAKNIQYF. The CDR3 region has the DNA TGTGCCAGCAGTGAAGTTTCAGCGGGAATAGCCAAAAACATTCAGTACTTC.

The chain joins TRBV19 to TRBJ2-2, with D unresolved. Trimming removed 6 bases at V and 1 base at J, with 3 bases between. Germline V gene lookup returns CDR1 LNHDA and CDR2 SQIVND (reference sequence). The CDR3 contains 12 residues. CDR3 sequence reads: CASRQNTGELFF. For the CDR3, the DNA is TGTGCCAGTAGACAGAACACCGGGGAGCTGTTTTTT. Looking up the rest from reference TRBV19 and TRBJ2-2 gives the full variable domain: DGGITQSPKYLFRKEGQNVTLSCEQNLNHDAMYWYRQDPGQGLRLIYYSQIVNDFQKGDIAEGYSVSREKKESFPLTVTSAQKNPTAFYLCASRQNTGELFFGEGSRLTVL.

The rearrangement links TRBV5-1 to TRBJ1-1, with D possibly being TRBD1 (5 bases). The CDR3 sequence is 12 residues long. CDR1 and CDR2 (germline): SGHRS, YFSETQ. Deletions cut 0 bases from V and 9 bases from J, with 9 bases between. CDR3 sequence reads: CASSLEKGQAFF. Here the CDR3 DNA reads TGCGCCAGCAGCTTGGAGAAGGGGCAAGCTTTCTTT.

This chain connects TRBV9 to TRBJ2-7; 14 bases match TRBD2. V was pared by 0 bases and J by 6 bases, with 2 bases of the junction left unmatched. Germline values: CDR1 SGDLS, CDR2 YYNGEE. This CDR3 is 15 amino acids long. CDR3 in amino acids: CASSVAGLAGAEQYF. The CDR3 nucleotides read TGTGCCAGCAGCGTAGCGGGACTAGCGGGAGCCGAGCAGTACTTC.

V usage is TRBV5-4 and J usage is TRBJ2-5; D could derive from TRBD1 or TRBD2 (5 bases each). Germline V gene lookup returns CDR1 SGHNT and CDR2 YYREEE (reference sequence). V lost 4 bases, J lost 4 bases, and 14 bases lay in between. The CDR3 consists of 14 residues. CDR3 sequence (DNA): TGTGCCAGCAGCGGGGGTGTTAGGGGAGAGACCCAGTACTTC. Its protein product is CASSGGVRGETQYF.

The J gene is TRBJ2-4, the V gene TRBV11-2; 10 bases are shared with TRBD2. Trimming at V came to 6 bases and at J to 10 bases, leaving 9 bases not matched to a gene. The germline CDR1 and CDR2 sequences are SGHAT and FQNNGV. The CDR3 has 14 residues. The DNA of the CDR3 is TGTGCCAGCAGACTAGCGGGATCCGTAGGGATTCAGTACTTC. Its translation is CASRLAGSVGIQYF.

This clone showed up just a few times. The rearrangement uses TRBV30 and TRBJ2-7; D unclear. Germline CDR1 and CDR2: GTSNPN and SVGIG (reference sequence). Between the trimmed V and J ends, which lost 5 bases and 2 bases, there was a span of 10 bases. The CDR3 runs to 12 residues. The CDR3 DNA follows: TGTGCCTGGGCCAGGACCCCCTACGAGCAGTACTTC. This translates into CAWARTPYEQYF.

The CDR3 DNA follows: TGTGCCTGGGCGGGACCTATACAGGGAATCGCCTACGAGCAGTACTTC. Translating gives CAWAGPIQGIAYEQYF. The gene calls are TRBV30 and TRBJ2-7, with D tentatively TRBD1 or TRBD2 (6 bases each). The V and J ends lost 5 bases and 2 bases respectively, with 22 bases between them. The CDR3 totals 16 residues. Germline CDR1 is GTSNPN and CDR2 is SVGIG (reference sequence).

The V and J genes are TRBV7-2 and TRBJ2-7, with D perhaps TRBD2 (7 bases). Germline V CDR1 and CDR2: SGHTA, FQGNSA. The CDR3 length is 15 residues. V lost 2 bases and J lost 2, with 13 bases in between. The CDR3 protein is CASSLWSRGPYEQYF. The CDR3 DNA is TGTGCCAGCAGCTTATGGTCGCGGGGGCCCTACGAGCAGTACTTC. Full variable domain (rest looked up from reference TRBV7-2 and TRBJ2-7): GAGVSQSPSNKVTEKGKDVELRCDPISGHTALYWYRQSLGQGLEFLIYFQGNSAPDKSGLPSDRFSAERTGGSVSTLTIQRTQQEDSAVYLCASSLWSRGPYEQYFGPGTRLTVT.

CDR3 region: CASSLGRGFYEQYF. In nucleotides, the CDR3 is TGCGCCAGCAGCTTGGGAAGGGGTTTCTACGAGCAGTACTTC. The gene calls are TRBV5-1 and TRBJ2-7; TRBD1 is a possible D gene (5 bases). Trimming stripped 0 bases from V and 3 bases from J, with 10 bases between. This CDR3 is built from 14 residues. The germline V gene has CDR1 SGHRS and CDR2 YFSETQ.

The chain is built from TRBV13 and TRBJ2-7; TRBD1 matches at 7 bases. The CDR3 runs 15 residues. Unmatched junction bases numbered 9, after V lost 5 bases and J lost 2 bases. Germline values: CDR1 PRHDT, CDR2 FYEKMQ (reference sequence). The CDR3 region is CASSKDRGQPYEQYF. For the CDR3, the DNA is TGTGCCAGCAGCAAAGATCGGGGACAGCCCTACGAGCAGTACTTC.

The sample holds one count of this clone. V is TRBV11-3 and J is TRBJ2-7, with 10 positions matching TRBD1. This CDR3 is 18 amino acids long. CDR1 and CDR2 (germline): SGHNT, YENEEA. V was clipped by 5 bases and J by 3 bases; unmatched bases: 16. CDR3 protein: CASSKDRGSGLGNYEQYF. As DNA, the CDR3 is TGTGCCAGCAGCAAGGACAGGGGGTCGGGATTGGGAAACTACGAGCAGTACTTC.

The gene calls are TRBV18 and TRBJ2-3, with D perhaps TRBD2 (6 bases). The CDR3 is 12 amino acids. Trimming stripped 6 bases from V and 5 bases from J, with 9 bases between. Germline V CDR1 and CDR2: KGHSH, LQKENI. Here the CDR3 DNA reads TGTGCCAGCTCGGAGGGAGGAGATACGCAGTATTTT. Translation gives CASSEGGDTQYF. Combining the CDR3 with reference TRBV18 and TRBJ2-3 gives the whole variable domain NAGVMQNPRHLVRRRGQEARLRCSPMKGHSHVYWYRQLPEEGLKFMVYLQKENIIDESGMPKERFSAEFPKEGPSILRIQQVVRGDSAAYFCASSEGGDTQYFGPGTRLTVL.

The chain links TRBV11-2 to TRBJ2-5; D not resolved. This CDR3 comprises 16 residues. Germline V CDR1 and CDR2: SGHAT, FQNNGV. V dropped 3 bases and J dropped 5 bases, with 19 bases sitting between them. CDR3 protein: CASSFLPVSSMETQYF. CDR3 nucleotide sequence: TGTGCCAGCAGCTTTCTCCCCGTATCCTCTATGGAGACCCAGTACTTC.

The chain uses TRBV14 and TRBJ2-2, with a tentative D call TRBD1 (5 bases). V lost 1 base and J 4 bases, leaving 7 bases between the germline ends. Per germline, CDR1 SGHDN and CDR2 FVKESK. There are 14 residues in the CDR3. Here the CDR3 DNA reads TGTGCCAGCAGCCAAGTCCAGGGCACCGGGGAGCTGTTTTTT. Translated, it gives CASSQVQGTGELFF.

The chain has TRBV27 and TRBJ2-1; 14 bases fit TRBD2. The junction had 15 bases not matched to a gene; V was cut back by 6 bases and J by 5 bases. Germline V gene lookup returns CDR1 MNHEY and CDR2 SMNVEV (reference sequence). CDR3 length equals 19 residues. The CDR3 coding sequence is TGTGCCAGCAGCAGACCCCTGACTAGCGGGAGGGCCAAGGACAATGAGCAGTTCTTC. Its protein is CASSRPLTSGRAKDNEQFF.

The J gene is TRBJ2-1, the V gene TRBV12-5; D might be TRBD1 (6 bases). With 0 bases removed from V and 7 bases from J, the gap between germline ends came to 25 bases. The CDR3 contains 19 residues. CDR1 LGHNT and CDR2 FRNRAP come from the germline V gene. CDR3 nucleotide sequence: TGTGCTAGTGGTTTGGTACGAGTAGGACTCCAGGGGCGCCTAAATGAGCAGTTCTTC. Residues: CASGLVRVGLQGRLNEQFF.

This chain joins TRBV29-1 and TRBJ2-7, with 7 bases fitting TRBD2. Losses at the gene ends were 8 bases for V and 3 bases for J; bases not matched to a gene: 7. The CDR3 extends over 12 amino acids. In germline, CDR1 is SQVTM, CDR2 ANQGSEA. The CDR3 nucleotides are TGCAGCATAAGCGGGATCAGCTACGAGCAGTACTTC. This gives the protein CSISGISYEQYF.

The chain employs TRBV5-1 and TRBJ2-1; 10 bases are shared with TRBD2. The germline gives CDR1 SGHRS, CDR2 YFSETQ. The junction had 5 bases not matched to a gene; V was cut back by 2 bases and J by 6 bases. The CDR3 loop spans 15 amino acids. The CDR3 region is CASSLGLAETNEQFF. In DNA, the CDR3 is TGCGCCAGCAGCTTAGGACTAGCGGAGACCAATGAGCAGTTCTTC.

CDR3 sequence reads: CASSEGIGIYEQYF. The CDR3 DNA reads as TGTGCCAGCAGTGAAGGAATCGGTATCTACGAGCAGTACTTC. The chain recombines TRBV6-1 with TRBJ2-7; unclear D gene. Trimming left V 1 base short and J 3 bases short, with 10 bases between. The CDR3 consists of 14 residues. The germline gives CDR1 MNHNS, CDR2 SASEGT.

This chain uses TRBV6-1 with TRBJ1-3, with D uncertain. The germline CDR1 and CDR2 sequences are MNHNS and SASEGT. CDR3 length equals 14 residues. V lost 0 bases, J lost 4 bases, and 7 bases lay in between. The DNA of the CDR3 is TGTGCCAGCAGTGAAGCCTGGTCAGGAAACACCATATATTTT. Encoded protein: CASSEAWSGNTIYF.

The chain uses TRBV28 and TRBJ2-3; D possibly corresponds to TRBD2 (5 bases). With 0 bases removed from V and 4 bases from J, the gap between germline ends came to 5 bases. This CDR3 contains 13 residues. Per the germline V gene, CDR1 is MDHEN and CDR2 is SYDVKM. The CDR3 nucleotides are TGTGCCAGCAGTTTATGGGGAGCAGATACGCAGTATTTT. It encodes CASSLWGADTQYF.

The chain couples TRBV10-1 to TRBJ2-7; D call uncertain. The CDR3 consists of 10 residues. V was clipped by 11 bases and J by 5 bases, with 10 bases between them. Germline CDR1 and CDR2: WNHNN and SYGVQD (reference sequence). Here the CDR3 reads CAQLPDEQYF. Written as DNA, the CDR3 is TGCGCCCAACTTCCGGACGAGCAGTACTTC.

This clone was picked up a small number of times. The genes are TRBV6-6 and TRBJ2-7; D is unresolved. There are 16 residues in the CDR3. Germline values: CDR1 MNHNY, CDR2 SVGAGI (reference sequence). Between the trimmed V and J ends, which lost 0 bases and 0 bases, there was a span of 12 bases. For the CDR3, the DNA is TGTGCCAGCAGTTACTCAGCAGTTGGGGTCTCCTACGAGCAGTACTTC. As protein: CASSYSAVGVSYEQYF.

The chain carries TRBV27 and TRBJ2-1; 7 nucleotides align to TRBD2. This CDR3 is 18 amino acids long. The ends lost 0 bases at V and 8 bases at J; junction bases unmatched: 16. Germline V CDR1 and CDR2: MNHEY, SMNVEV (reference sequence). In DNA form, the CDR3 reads TGTGCCAGCAGTTTATCTATACCTGTTGCGGGAGTCCCCTATGAGCAGTTCTTC. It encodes CASSLSIPVAGVPYEQFF.

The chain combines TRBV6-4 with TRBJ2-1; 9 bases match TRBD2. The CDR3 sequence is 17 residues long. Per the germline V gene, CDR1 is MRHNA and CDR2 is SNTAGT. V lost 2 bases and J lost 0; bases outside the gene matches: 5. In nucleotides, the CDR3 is TGTGCCAGCAGTGACCAGGGACTAGCAGGCTCCTACAATGAGCAGTTCTTC. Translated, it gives CASSDQGLAGSYNEQFF.